This T cell receptor (beta chain) was found in a study of blood T cell repertoires in COVID-19. In the study overall: Material from acute and convalescent COVID-19 was sourced from the United States, Italy and Spain. T cells, B-cell-depleted T cells, or PBMCs provided the cDNA or gDNA that served as material.

Authors' data handling: Reference gene primer amplification in the assay estimated nucleated cell counts. Some clones are missing from TCRdb's copy, which holds only in-frame ones; the method was immunoSEQ multiplex PCR. The V and J calls and clone size come from that table; D and trimming were worked out from the DNA. This sample yields about 210,000 clones, of which 82% are seen a single time; approximately 8% belongs to the top ten. The germline gives CDR1 SGHTA, CDR2 FQGTGA. V was clipped by 0 bases and J by 8 bases; unmatched bases: 12. The length of the CDR3 is 17 residues. The Seattle site enrolled patients during active infection and followed them longitudinally. This clone appeared many times. Other DNA variants within this sample encode the same CDR3.

The receptor's source is a woman aged 55-70 years with COVID-19, enrolled during active disease. The chain is built from TRBV7-3 and TRBJ2-2, with 7 bases lining up with TRBD1. The sample taken for sequencing was peripheral blood. As DNA, the CDR3 is TGTGCCAGCAGCTTAACGGGGATGAGGGGGCCGGTTGGGGAGCTGTTTTTT. Amino acid sequence: CASSLTGMRGPVGELFF.